Shown below are 22 T cell receptor beta chains from a single sample sequenced in a study of CD4+ T cells in melanoma. Sequencing used immunoSEQ multiplex PCR; TCRdb keeps in-frame clones, though not all of them. The table shows about 10,000 clones, with approximately 60% occurring only once. Sequenced sample: cells from a culture (not recorded whether cultured in vitro). The receptor source for this set is a human donor with melanoma.

The chain is built from TRBV12-5 and TRBJ1-6; 7 nucleotides line up with TRBD1. Germline V lookup: CDR1 LGHNT, CDR2 FRNRAP. CDR3 length equals 18 residues. Germline trimming cut 3 bases from V and 3 bases from J; bases unmatched to any gene: 11. The CDR3 region is CASGLSATGAYYNSPLHF. CDR3 in DNA: TGTGCTAGTGGTTTATCGGCTACAGGGGCCTACTATAATTCACCCCTCCACTTT.

The chain joins TRBV27 to TRBJ1-2; TRBD1 matches 9 bases. Trimming took 5 bases from V and 8 from J; bases not matched to a gene: 6. The CDR3 extends over 13 amino acids. Germline CDR1 MNHEY, CDR2 SMNVEV (reference sequence). For the CDR3, the DNA is TGTGCCAGCAGTCCCTGGACAGGGGACGGCTACACCTTC. It yields the protein CASSPWTGDGYTF.

V gene TRBV9 combines with J gene TRBJ2-2; D is uncertain. CDR1 is SGDLS, CDR2 YYNGEE, per germline. The ends were cut back, 4 bases at V and 2 bases at J, with 9 bases in the middle. The CDR3 loop spans 14 amino acids. As DNA, the CDR3 is TGTGCCAGCAGCCCCAGAATCAACACCGGGGAGCTGTTTTTT. Translated: CASSPRINTGELFF.

This rearrangement joins TRBV6-5 to TRBJ1-2; TRBD1 matches at 11 bases. V trimming: 6 bases; J trimming: 8 bases; junction bases outside the gene matches: 8. The CDR3 length is 14 residues. CDR1 is MNHEY, CDR2 SVGAGI, per germline. CDR3 DNA sequence: TGTGCCAGCAGAGACCGGGACAGGGGGTTGGGCTACACCTTC. Protein: CASRDRDRGLGYTF.

As DNA, the CDR3 is TGTGCCAGCAGTGCCGTGTTTAGCTTGGAGACCCAGTACTTC. It is translated as CASSAVFSLETQYF. V gene TRBV6-1 combines with J gene TRBJ2-5; D is ambiguous. Trimming took 4 bases from V and 5 from J, leaving 14 bases between them. Germline V CDR1 and CDR2: MNHNS, SASEGT. The length of the CDR3 is 14 residues.

This sequence joins TRBV5-1 and TRBJ2-3; a weak D match, TRBD2 (6 bases). The CDR3 contains 14 residues. Germline values: CDR1 SGHRS, CDR2 YFSETQ. The germline V and J ends were trimmed by 4 bases and 5 bases, with 14 bases remaining between them. The CDR3 here is CASSSRGFEDTQYF. CDR3 DNA: TGCGCCAGCAGCAGTCGGGGGTTTGAAGATACGCAGTATTTT.

The chain is built from TRBV11-2 and TRBJ2-4, with no clear D. Between the trimmed V and J ends, which lost 4 bases and 0 bases, there was a span of 10 bases. The CDR3 has 15 amino acids. CDR1 and CDR2 from the germline V gene are SGHAT and FQNNGV. CDR3 amino acids: CASSSLPVAKNIQYF. The CDR3 bases are TGTGCCAGCAGCTCCCTCCCGGTAGCCAAAAACATTCAGTACTTC.

This clone was seen only a few times. V gene TRBV27 combines with J gene TRBJ2-7; the D is unclear. The CDR3 is made up of 15 amino acids. Per the germline V gene, CDR1 is MNHEY and CDR2 is SMNVEV (reference sequence). V was clipped by 3 bases and J by 3 bases, with 15 bases between them. CDR3 sequence: CASSFSLGRNYEQYF. As DNA, the CDR3 is TGTGCCAGCAGTTTTTCCCTCGGCAGAAACTACGAGCAGTACTTC.

The CDR3 region has the DNA TGTGCCAGCAGCCACTCCACAGGGCCGGAGACCCAGTACTTC. It codes for CASSHSTGPETQYF. J is TRBJ2-5 and V is TRBV14, with D perhaps TRBD1 (6 bases). CDR3 length: 14 residues. Germline V gene lookup returns CDR1 SGHDN and CDR2 FVKESK. V lost 3 bases and J 5 bases, leaving 13 bases between the germline ends.

The chain recombines TRBV5-4 with TRBJ1-3; D not certain. The CDR3 contains 13 residues. Germline V lookup: CDR1 SGHNT, CDR2 YYREEE (reference sequence). V lost 3 bases to trimming and J lost 0 bases, with 4 bases between them. CDR3 sequence (DNA): TGTGCCAGCAGCTCTCTCTCTGGAAACACCATATATTTT. Its protein is CASSSLSGNTIYF.

The CDR3 DNA reads as TGTGCCAGCAGCTGGGGACAGGGGGCCTATGGCTACACCTTC. It specifies CASSWGQGAYGYTF. This sequence joins TRBV7-2 and TRBJ1-2; TRBD1 agrees at 12 bases. Germline V gene data show CDR1 as SGHTA and CDR2 as FQGNSA. Unmatched junction bases numbered 1, after V lost 4 bases and J lost 4 bases. This CDR3 is built from 14 residues.

This clone is categorized as medium-sized. The chain uses TRBV29-1 and TRBJ2-7, with 10 bases identical to TRBD1. Germline V lookup: CDR1 SQVTM, CDR2 ANQGSEA. This CDR3 is 13 amino acids long. The ends lost 7 bases at V and 5 bases at J; junction bases unmatched: 8. The CDR3 protein is CSAGTGQGNEQYF. For the CDR3, the DNA is TGCAGCGCCGGCACGGGACAGGGGAACGAGCAGTACTTC.

This rearrangement joins TRBV10-3 to TRBJ1-2, with D hard to call. The germline gives CDR1 ENHRY, CDR2 SYGVKD. The CDR3 contains 15 residues. V lost 3 bases, J lost 4 bases, and 15 bases lay in between. The CDR3: CAISDLNSASYGYTF. DNA of the CDR3: TGTGCCATCAGTGATCTTAATTCGGCGTCCTATGGCTACACCTTC.

The chain employs TRBV7-2 and TRBJ2-4; D may be TRBD2 (6 bases). This CDR3 comprises 14 residues. CDR1 is SGHTA and CDR2 is FQGNSA in the germline V gene. V lost 5 bases to trimming and J lost 7 bases, with 15 bases between them. CDR3 in amino acids: CASSPGSGWNIQYF. CDR3 nucleotide sequence: TGTGCCAGCAGCCCTGGAAGCGGGTGGAACATTCAGTACTTC.

This clone has a single count. This chain links TRBV6-1 with TRBJ2-3; possibly TRBD2 for D (5 bases). Germline V gene data show CDR1 as MNHNS and CDR2 as SASEGT. Trimming stripped 6 bases from V and 4 bases from J, with 8 bases between. The CDR3 is made up of 12 amino acids. CDR3 amino acids: CASRLGADTQYF. The CDR3, as DNA: TGTGCCAGCAGACTCGGGGCAGATACGCAGTATTTT.

The chain uses TRBV18 and TRBJ1-1; 7 bases agree with TRBD1. The CDR3 totals 17 residues. Germline CDR1 reads KGHSH; CDR2 reads LQKENI. The V gene end was trimmed by 4 bases and the J gene end by 4 bases; junction bases not matched to a gene: 15. CDR3 protein: CASSRGDSFGWGTEAFF. CDR3 sequence (DNA): TGTGCCAGCTCACGCGGGGACAGTTTTGGATGGGGCACTGAAGCTTTCTTT.

This clone occurred a few times. This rearrangement joins TRBV7-3 to TRBJ2-3; perhaps TRBD1 as D (6 bases). The V end lost 5 bases, the J end lost 4 bases, and 16 bases lay between the germline ends. Germline lookup yields CDR1 SGHTA and CDR2 FQGTGA. This CDR3 is 15 amino acids long. The CDR3 nucleotides are TGTGCCAGCAGCCCGGGGACATTCGCCCCAGATACGCAGTATTTT. Its protein is CASSPGTFAPDTQYF.

The V gene is TRBV11-3, the J gene TRBJ2-5; D possibly corresponds to TRBD2 (6 bases). Per the germline V gene, CDR1 is SGHNT and CDR2 is YENEEA. This CDR3 is built from 16 residues. The V end lost 1 base, the J end lost 4 bases, and 16 bases lay between the germline ends. The CDR3 loop reads CASSLGRSGYGETQYF. For the CDR3, the DNA is TGTGCCAGCAGCTTAGGCCGGAGCGGGTATGGAGAGACCCAGTACTTC.

This clone has only a few counts. This rearrangement joins TRBV2 to TRBJ2-2, with D unresolved. This CDR3 contains 13 residues. Trimming removed 5 bases from V and 4 bases from J, with 8 bases in between. The germline V gene encodes CDR1 SNHLY and CDR2 FYNNEI. The CDR3 nucleotides read TGTGCCAGCAGTTTCGCCGTCACCGGGGAGCTGTTTTTT. This encodes CASSFAVTGELFF. The whole variable domain, remainder taken from reference TRBV2 and TRBJ2-2, is EPEVTQTPSHQVTQMGQEVILRCVPISNHLYFYWYRQILGQKVEFLVSFYNNEISEKSEIFDDQFSVERPDGSNFTLKIRSTKLEDSAMYFCASSFAVTGELFFGEGSRLTVL.

V usage is TRBV7-8 and J usage is TRBJ1-1; tentative D call: TRBD1 (5 bases). CDR1 SGHVS and CDR2 FQNEAQ come from the germline V gene. The CDR3 consists of 14 residues. Deletions cut 2 bases from V and 3 bases from J, with 10 bases between. The CDR3 DNA follows: TGTGCCAGCAGCTTACAGGGAGGTGACACTGAAGCTTTCTTT. Amino acids: CASSLQGGDTEAFF.

The chain has TRBV4-2 and TRBJ2-2; 9 positions match TRBD2. V was clipped by 4 bases and J by 4 bases; unmatched bases: 7. This CDR3 region has 16 residues. CDR1 and CDR2 (germline): LGHNA, YNFKEQ. The CDR3 reads CASSPWGAGGTGELFF. The CDR3 DNA is TGTGCCAGCAGCCCCTGGGGAGCGGGGGGCACCGGGGAGCTGTTTTTT.

CDR3: CAWRGIAPYNEQFF. The CDR3 nucleotides read TGTGCCTGGAGGGGGATAGCCCCCTACAATGAGCAGTTCTTC. This chain links TRBV30 with TRBJ2-1, with no clear D. V lost 3 bases and J lost 2, with 11 bases in between. CDR1 is GTSNPN and CDR2 is SVGIG in the germline V gene (reference sequence). The CDR3 contains 14 residues.